These T cell receptor beta chains were read from a single sample in a study of blood T cell repertoires in COVID-19. Assay: immunoSEQ multiplex PCR; the TCRdb copy retains only in-frame clones and omits some. Counted here are about 82,000 clones, over 70% occurring once; the ten biggest clones make up about 15%. The sample taken for sequencing was peripheral blood. All receptors derive from a woman in her sixties with acute or convalescent COVID-19. Both conserved end residues are part of each CDR3. Each record gives: J gene, D gene, V gene, clone size, CDR3 DNA, CDR3 protein. A D gene is named only where the DNA matches it firmly. Rows give clone size only sometimes, using once, few, many, or a class for an expanded clone.

j_gene: TRBJ1-3; d_gene: NA; v_gene: TRBV7-8; abundance: NA; CDR3nt: TGTGCCAGCCAACAGGGCGGGTCTGGAAACACCATATATTTT; CDR3aa: CASQQGGSGNTIYF
j_gene: TRBJ2-1; d_gene: NA; v_gene: TRBV6-5; abundance: NA; CDR3nt: TGTGCCAGCAGTTACTCGATCTCACGGGTGCAGTTCTTC; CDR3aa: CASSYSISRVQFF
j_gene: TRBJ2-1; d_gene: TRBD2; v_gene: TRBV4-1; abundance: few; CDR3nt: TGCGCCAGCAGCCAAGAAAGCGGGAGGGCCGCCTACAATGAGCAGTTCTTC; CDR3aa: CASSQESGRAAYNEQFF
j_gene: TRBJ1-2; d_gene: NA; v_gene: TRBV6-5; abundance: NA; CDR3nt: TGTGCCAGCAGTACCCCAGGGACTTATGGCTACACCTTC; CDR3aa: CASSTPGTYGYTF
j_gene: TRBJ2-7; d_gene: NA; v_gene: TRBV9; abundance: NA; CDR3nt: TGTGCCAGCAGCGTAGAATTAGCGAGTTCCTACGAGCAGTACTTC; CDR3aa: CASSVELASSYEQYF
j_gene: TRBJ2-7; d_gene: TRBD1; v_gene: TRBV5-6; abundance: NA; CDR3nt: TGTGCCAGCAGCTTCTCAGGGACAGGGGTCGAGCAGTACTTC; CDR3aa: CASSFSGTGVEQYF
j_gene: TRBJ2-4; d_gene: NA; v_gene: TRBV30; abundance: NA; CDR3nt: TGTGCTTGTCAGGGCCTGGAACGGAGCATTCAGTACTTC; CDR3aa: CACQGLERSIQYF
j_gene: TRBJ2-1; d_gene: TRBD2; v_gene: TRBV2; abundance: few; CDR3nt: TGTGCCAGCAGGGTCTGGGGTCTAGCGGGAGGGAGGAATGAGCAGTTCTTC; CDR3aa: CASRVWGLAGGRNEQFF
j_gene: TRBJ2-4; d_gene: TRBD2; v_gene: TRBV4-1; abundance: NA; CDR3nt: TGCGCCAGCAGCCAAGGACTAGCGGGAGGGGGGGGAAACATTCAGTACTTC; CDR3aa: CASSQGLAGGGGNIQYF
j_gene: TRBJ2-1; d_gene: TRBD1; v_gene: TRBV5-1; abundance: NA; CDR3nt: TGCGCCAGCTCCCGGACAGGGGGCTACAATGAGCAGTTCTTC; CDR3aa: CASSRTGGYNEQFF
j_gene: TRBJ2-2; d_gene: NA; v_gene: TRBV6-5; abundance: NA; CDR3nt: TGTGCCAGCAGTTCCGGACAGTCCACCGGGGAGCTGTTTTTT; CDR3aa: CASSSGQSTGELFF
j_gene: TRBJ1-2; d_gene: NA; v_gene: TRBV7-9; abundance: NA; CDR3nt: TGTGCCAGCAGCCCAATGGGACTCGGCTATGGCTACACCTTC; CDR3aa: CASSPMGLGYGYTF
j_gene: TRBJ1-6; d_gene: NA; v_gene: TRBV6-1; abundance: NA; CDR3nt: TGTGCCAGCAGTGACAGGTATAATTCACCCCTCCACTTT; CDR3aa: CASSDRYNSPLHF
j_gene: TRBJ1-6; d_gene: NA; v_gene: TRBV19; abundance: NA; CDR3nt: TGTGCCAGTAAGAGGGAGGGTCCTACAAACTCACCCCTCCACTTT; CDR3aa: CASKREGPTNSPLHF
j_gene: TRBJ1-2; d_gene: NA; v_gene: TRBV5-5; abundance: NA; CDR3nt: TGTGCCAGCAGCTTGGGCGGCAGTTATGGCTACACCTTC; CDR3aa: CASSLGGSYGYTF
j_gene: TRBJ2-7; d_gene: TRBD1; v_gene: TRBV7-7; abundance: NA; CDR3nt: TGTGCTAGCAGCCACGGACAGGTCTACGAGCAGTACTTC; CDR3aa: CASSHGQVYEQYF
j_gene: TRBJ1-1; d_gene: NA; v_gene: TRBV9; abundance: NA; CDR3nt: TGTGCCAGCAGCGTACAGGCTACCTTGAACACTGAAGCTTTCTTT; CDR3aa: CASSVQATLNTEAFF